The T cell receptor (beta chain) under discussion was sequenced for a study of blood T cell repertoires in COVID-19. Whole-study context: There were acute and convalescent COVID-19 samples, and they came from the United States, Italy and Spain.

This CDR3 comprises 18 residues. CDR1 and CDR2 from the germline V gene are SGHNT and YYREEE (reference sequence). With 0 bases clipped from V and 4 bases from J, the junction kept 7 bases outside the gene matches. As handled by the study authors: Using reference gene primer amplification, nucleated cell counts were estimated. The method was immunoSEQ multiplex PCR; TCRdb's version includes in-frame clones alone and lacks a portion of them. V and J calls and clone size follow that table, whereas D and trimming were derived from the DNA. The data show 110,000 to 150,000 clones, with approximately 86% seen just once and 1.8% held by the top ten.

This TCR was sampled from a man between 65 and 80 years old with acute or convalescent COVID-19. Sequencing used peripheral blood. The chain is built from TRBV5-4 and TRBJ2-3; TRBD2 matches 14 bases. CDR3 nucleotide sequence: TGTGCCAGCAGCTTGGGACTAGCGGGAGGGCGTCGCGCAGATACGCAGTATTTT. As protein: CASSLGLAGGRRADTQYF.